One and the same sample provided the 14 T cell receptor beta chains below, sequenced in a study of OX40 agonist ivuxolimab in advanced cancers. Generated by immunoSEQ multiplex PCR, the TCRdb table keeps only in-frame clones and is missing some. The table has over 30,000 clones, roughly nine tenths seen once. Sequencing was performed on CD4+ or CD8+ T cells sorted from blood, taken in a trial of the OX40 agonist ivuxolimab. Receptors originate from an adult with an advanced solid tumor such as melanoma, head and neck, liver or kidney cancer.

J is TRBJ2-2 and V is TRBV5-4; 7 bases align to TRBD2. Germline CDR1 SGHNT, CDR2 YYREEE (reference sequence). This CDR3 has 15 residues. The ends lost 1 base at V and 1 base at J; junction bases unmatched: 1. The CDR3 sequence: CASSLPGGNTGELFF. Written as DNA, the CDR3 is TGTGCCAGCAGCTTGCCGGGGGGGAACACCGGGGAGCTGTTTTTT.

The V gene is TRBV2, the J gene TRBJ2-5; D gene ambiguous. Germline CDR1 is SNHLY and CDR2 is FYNNEI. Trimming removed 6 bases at V and 2 bases at J, with 7 bases between. The CDR3 has 12 amino acids. CDR3 DNA: TGTGCCAGCAGGAGCGAACAAGAGACCCAGTACTTC. Its protein is CASRSEQETQYF.

The chain employs TRBV6-6 and TRBJ2-7, with TRBD1 as a possible D gene (6 bases). The CDR3 extends over 15 amino acids. Germline V CDR1 and CDR2: MNHNY, SVGAGI (reference sequence). V was shortened by 5 bases and J by 8 bases, with 22 bases between the two germline ends. The chain's CDR3 is CASSPEQGNPYQQYF. The DNA for the CDR3 is TGTGCCAGCAGTCCGGAACAGGGAAATCCTTATCAGCAGTACTTC.

The CDR3 reads CASSLQAGANEQFF. As DNA, the CDR3 is TGTGCCAGCAGCTTGCAAGCGGGAGCAAATGAGCAGTTCTTC. The chain uses TRBV7-2 and TRBJ2-1; 8 positions match TRBD2. The V segment lost 3 bases and the J segment 7 bases; nucleotides outside the gene matches: 5. Germline CDR1 reads SGHTA; CDR2 reads FQGNSA. This CDR3 is built from 14 residues. The whole variable domain, remainder taken from reference TRBV7-2 and TRBJ2-1, is GAGVSQSPSNKVTEKGKDVELRCDPISGHTALYWYRQSLGQGLEFLIYFQGNSAPDKSGLPSDRFSAERTGGSVSTLTIQRTQQEDSAVYLCASSLQAGANEQFFGPGTRLTVL.

The V call is TRBV18, the J call TRBJ1-4; D perhaps matches TRBD1 (5 bases). CDR1 and CDR2 (germline): KGHSH, LQKENI. The CDR3 spans 15 residues. Between the trimmed V and J ends, which lost 5 bases and 7 bases, there was a span of 17 bases. This CDR3 reads CASSASGTDLEKLFF. The CDR3 DNA is TGTGCCAGCTCAGCTTCCGGGACTGACCTTGAAAAACTGTTTTTT.

The V call is TRBV9, the J call TRBJ2-2; 15 bases agree with TRBD2. This CDR3 is built from 16 residues. V lost 3 bases to trimming and J lost 8 bases; unmatched junction nucleotides: 5. CDR1 is SGDLS and CDR2 is YYNGEE in the germline V gene. The CDR3 is CASSAGLAGGAGELFF. The DNA of the CDR3 is TGTGCCAGCAGCGCCGGACTAGCGGGAGGGGCTGGGGAGCTGTTTTTT. Drawing the rest from reference TRBV9 and TRBJ2-2, the complete variable domain is DSGVTQTPKHLITATGQRVTLRCSPRSGDLSVYWYQQSLDQGLQFLIQYYNGEERAKGNILERFSAQQFPDLHSELNLSSLELGDSALYFCASSAGLAGGAGELFFGEGSRLTVL.

The V call is TRBV19, the J call TRBJ2-3, with 11 bases aligning to TRBD2. The CDR3 sequence is 15 residues long. The germline V gene has CDR1 LNHDA and CDR2 SQIVND (reference sequence). V was pared by 2 bases and J by 5 bases, with 3 bases of the junction left unmatched. The CDR3 DNA sequence: TGTGCCAGTAGTATACTAGCGGGAGGATTAGATACGCAGTATTTT. This sequence encodes CASSILAGGLDTQYF.

V is TRBV2 and J is TRBJ2-1, with D hard to call. The V end was cut by 7 bases, the J end by 4 bases, with 11 bases between. The CDR3 has 13 amino acids. CDR1 and CDR2 from the germline V gene are SNHLY and FYNNEI. DNA for the CDR3: TGTGCCAGCACCACCATCCAATACAATGAGCAGTTCTTC. It translates to CASTTIQYNEQFF.

The CDR3 protein is CASRAGTGNEQYF. CDR3 sequence (DNA): TGTGCCAGCAGAGCCGGGACAGGGAACGAGCAGTACTTC. The chain carries TRBV11-2 and TRBJ2-7; 9 nucleotides line up with TRBD1. Germline values: CDR1 SGHAT, CDR2 FQNNGV. J was trimmed by 5 bases and V by 6 bases; bases with no gene match: 5. This CDR3 has 13 amino acids.

The V call is TRBV5-4, the J call TRBJ2-7; TRBD2 agrees at 8 bases. The CDR3 consists of 14 residues. Per germline, CDR1 SGHNT and CDR2 YYREEE (reference sequence). Losses at the gene ends were 5 bases for V and 6 bases for J; bases not matched to a gene: 10. The DNA for the CDR3 is TGTGCCAGCAGGGGCCGGGGGGGGCAGAGCGAGCAGTACTTC. Its translation is CASRGRGGQSEQYF.

J is TRBJ1-2 and V is TRBV27; weak D call: TRBD1 (6 bases). Germline-derived CDR1 and CDR2 are MNHEY and SMNVEV (reference sequence). Between the trimmed V and J ends, which lost 2 bases and 2 bases, there was a span of 9 bases. The CDR3 runs to 14 residues. CDR3 nucleotide sequence: TGTGCCAGCAGTTTAAACAGGGTCAACTATGGCTACACCTTC. Translation gives CASSLNRVNYGYTF.

J is TRBJ2-2 and V is TRBV2; D is tentatively TRBD1 or TRBD2 (6 bases each). The CDR3 has 16 residues. The V end was cut by 5 bases, the J end by 6 bases, with 19 bases between. The germline gives CDR1 SNHLY, CDR2 FYNNEI. The CDR3 DNA follows: TGTGCCAGCAGTTTTTCGAGGAGGGGGACGCCCGGGGAGCTGTTTTTT. It codes for CASSFSRRGTPGELFF.

The table lists this clone with a count of one. The chain is built from TRBV6-1 and TRBJ2-7; 8 nucleotides align to TRBD2. J lost 2 bases, V lost 2 bases, and 14 bases had no gene match. The CDR3 extends over 18 amino acids. CDR1 is MNHNS, CDR2 SASEGT, per germline. For the CDR3, the DNA is TGTGCCAGCAGTGAACGGGGGGGGTCGGGACTAGGGCCCTACGAGCAGTACTTC. It specifies CASSERGGSGLGPYEQYF.

The chain employs TRBV10-3 and TRBJ2-7; 7 positions agree with TRBD1. From germline, CDR1 is ENHRY and CDR2 SYGVKD. The CDR3 is 13 residues long. Trimming took 4 bases from V and 2 from J; bases not matched to a gene: 2. The CDR3 protein is CAISATGPYEQYF. The CDR3 DNA reads as TGTGCCATCAGTGCGACAGGGCCCTACGAGCAGTACTTC.